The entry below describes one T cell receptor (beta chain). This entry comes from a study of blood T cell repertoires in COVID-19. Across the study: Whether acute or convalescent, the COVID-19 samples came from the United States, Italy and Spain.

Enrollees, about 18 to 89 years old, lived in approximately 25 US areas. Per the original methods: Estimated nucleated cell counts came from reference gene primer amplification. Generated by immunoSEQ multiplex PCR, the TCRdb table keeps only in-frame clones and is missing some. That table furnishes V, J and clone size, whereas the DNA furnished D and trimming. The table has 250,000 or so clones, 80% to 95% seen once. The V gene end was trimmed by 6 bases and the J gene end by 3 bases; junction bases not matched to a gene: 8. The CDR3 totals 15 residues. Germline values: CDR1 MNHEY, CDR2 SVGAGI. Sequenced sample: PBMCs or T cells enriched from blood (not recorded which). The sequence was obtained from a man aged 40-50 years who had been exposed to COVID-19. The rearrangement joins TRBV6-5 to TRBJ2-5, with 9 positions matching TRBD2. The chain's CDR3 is CASRSMTSGKETQYF. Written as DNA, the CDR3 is TGTGCCAGCAGATCAATGACTAGCGGTAAAGAGACCCAGTACTTC.